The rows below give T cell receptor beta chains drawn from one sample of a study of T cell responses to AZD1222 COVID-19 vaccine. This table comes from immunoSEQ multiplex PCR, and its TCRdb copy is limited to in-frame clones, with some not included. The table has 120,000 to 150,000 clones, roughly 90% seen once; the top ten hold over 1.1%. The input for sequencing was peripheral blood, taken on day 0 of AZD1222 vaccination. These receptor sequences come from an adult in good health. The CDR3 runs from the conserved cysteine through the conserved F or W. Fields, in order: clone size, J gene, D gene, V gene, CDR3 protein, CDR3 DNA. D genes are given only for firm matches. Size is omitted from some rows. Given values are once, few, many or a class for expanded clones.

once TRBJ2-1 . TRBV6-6 CASSYRDRYNEQFF TGTGCCAGCAGTTATCGAGACAGGTACAATGAGCAGTTCTTC
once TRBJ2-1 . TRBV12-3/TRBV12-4 CASSGEEQFF TGTGCCAGCAGTGGGGAAGAGCAGTTCTTC
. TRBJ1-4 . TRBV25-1 CASSRGRHRLGANEKLFF TGTGCCAGCAGTAGGGGACGCCATCGCCTGGGGGCTAATGAAAAACTGTTTTTT
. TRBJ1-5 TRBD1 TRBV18 CASSGTDNQPQHF TGTGCCAGCTCAGGGACAGACAATCAGCCCCAGCATTTT
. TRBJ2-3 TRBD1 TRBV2 CASVQGQEDTQYF TGTGCCAGCGTACAGGGGCAGGAAGATACGCAGTATTTT
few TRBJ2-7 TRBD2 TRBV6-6 CASRRDSGGEQYF TGTGCCAGCAGGCGGGACTCCGGGGGGGAGCAGTACTTC
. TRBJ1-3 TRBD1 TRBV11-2 CASSSGDRARGNTIYF TGTGCCAGCAGCTCAGGGGACAGGGCGAGGGGAAACACCATATATTTT
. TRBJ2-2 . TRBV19 CASNDRNTGELFF TGTGCCAGTAACGACAGAAACACCGGGGAGCTGTTTTTT
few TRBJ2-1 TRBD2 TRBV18 CASSGTSGRYEFF TGTGCCAGCTCAGGGACTAGCGGGAGATACGAGTTCTTC
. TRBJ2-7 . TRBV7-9 CASSNVRSYEQYF TGTGCCAGCAGCAACGTCAGGAGCTACGAGCAGTACTTC
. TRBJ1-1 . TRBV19 CASSTQGRHEAFF TGTGCCAGTAGTACACAGGGTCGCCATGAAGCTTTCTTT
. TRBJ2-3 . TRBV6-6 CASSYGGAGADTQYF TGTGCCAGCAGTTATGGGGGGGCGGGGGCAGATACGCAGTATTTT
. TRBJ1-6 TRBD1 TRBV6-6 CASGDRGPTPLHF TGTGCCAGCGGCGACAGGGGGCCCACCCCCCTCCACTTT
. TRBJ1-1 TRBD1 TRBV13 CASSSPRQGAGNTEAFF TGTGCCAGCAGCTCCCCTAGACAGGGGGCTGGGAACACTGAAGCTTTCTTT
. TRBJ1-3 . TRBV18 CASSPPLGGGWTIYF TGTGCCAGCTCACCACCCCTCGGTGGTGGATGGACCATATATTTT
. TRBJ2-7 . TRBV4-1 CASSQGLGPYEQYF TGCGCCAGCAGCCAAGGCCTTGGCCCCTACGAGCAGTACTTC
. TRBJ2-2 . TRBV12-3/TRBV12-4 CATILATAGELFF TGTGCCACAATTCTGGCGACGGCCGGGGAGCTGTTTTTT
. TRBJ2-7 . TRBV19 CASSPKSGFYEQYF TGTGCCAGTAGTCCCAAGTCAGGGTTCTACGAGCAGTACTTC
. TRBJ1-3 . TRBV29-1 CSVGVQQSSGNTIYF TGCAGCGTTGGGGTACAGCAATCCTCTGGAAACACCATATATTTT
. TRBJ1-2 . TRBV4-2 CASSQEASNYGYTF TGTGCCAGCAGCCAGGAGGCCAGTAACTATGGCTACACCTTC
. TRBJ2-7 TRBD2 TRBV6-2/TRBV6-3 CASSYSFSGTSEYEQYF TGTGCCAGCAGTTACTCCTTCTCCGGGACTAGCGAGTACGAGCAGTACTTC
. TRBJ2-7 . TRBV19 CASSIGALNYEQYF TGTGCCAGTAGTATAGGGGCCCTGAACTACGAGCAGTACTTC
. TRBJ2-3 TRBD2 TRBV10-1 CASSESGTSGGTDTQYF TGCGCCAGCAGTGAGTCGGGGACTAGCGGGGGCACAGATACGCAGTATTTT
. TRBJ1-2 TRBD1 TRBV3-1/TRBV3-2 CASSQGDRESGYTF TGTGCCAGCAGCCAAGGGGACAGGGAGTCGGGCTACACCTTC
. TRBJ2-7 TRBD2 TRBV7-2 CASSLTSGARGYEQYF TGTGCCAGCAGCTTGACTAGCGGGGCCCGAGGGTACGAGCAGTACTTC
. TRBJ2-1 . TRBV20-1 CSASSYRDHSEQFF TGCAGTGCTAGTTCCTACCGGGACCACAGTGAGCAGTTCTTC
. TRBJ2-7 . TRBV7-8 CASSSGVDGSFYEQYF TGTGCCAGCAGCTCGGGGGTGGACGGGAGTTTCTACGAGCAGTACTTC
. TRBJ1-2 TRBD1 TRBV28 CASSFRDRESVADGYTF TGTGCCAGCAGTTTCCGGGACAGGGAGTCGGTGGCGGATGGCTACACCTTC